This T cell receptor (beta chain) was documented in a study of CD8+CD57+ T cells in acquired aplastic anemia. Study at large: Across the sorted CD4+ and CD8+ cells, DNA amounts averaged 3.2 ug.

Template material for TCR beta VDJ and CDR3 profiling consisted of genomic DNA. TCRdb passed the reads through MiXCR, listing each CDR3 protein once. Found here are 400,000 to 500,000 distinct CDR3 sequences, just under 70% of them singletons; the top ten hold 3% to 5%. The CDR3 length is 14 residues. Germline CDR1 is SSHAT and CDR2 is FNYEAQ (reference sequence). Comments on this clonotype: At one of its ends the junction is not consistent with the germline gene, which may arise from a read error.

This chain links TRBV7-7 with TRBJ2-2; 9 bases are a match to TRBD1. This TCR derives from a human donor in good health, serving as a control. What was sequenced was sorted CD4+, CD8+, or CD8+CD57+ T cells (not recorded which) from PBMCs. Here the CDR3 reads CASSPGQGGGELFF. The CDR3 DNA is TGTGCTAGCAGCCCGGGACAGGGCGGCGGGGAGCTGTTTTTT.